These 13 T cell receptor beta chains originate from one sample sequenced in a study of T-cell memory formation after mild COVID-19. TCRdb fed the 5' RACE reads into MiXCR, producing one record per CDR3 protein. The sample lists roughly 350,000 distinct CDR3 sequences; roughly 21% were seen once. Sequenced: PBMCs or a T cell subset sorted from them (not recorded which). All receptors derive from an adult woman who had mild COVID-19 (a few samples of this study predate the infection). Cell type and time point are not known.

The J gene is TRBJ1-1, the V gene TRBV5-4, with D tentatively TRBD1 (6 bases). The germline CDR1 and CDR2 sequences are SGHNT and YYREEE (reference sequence). The CDR3 runs 14 residues. Trimming pared 4 bases from V and 1 base from J, leaving 11 bases between. DNA for the CDR3: TGTGCCAGCAGCGGTACAGGGACGAACACTGAAGCTTTCTTT. Its translation: CASSGTGTNTEAFF.

This clonotype was counted a few times. The V gene is TRBV5-1, the J gene TRBJ2-1, with a weak D call TRBD2 (5 bases). The germline V and J ends were trimmed by 1 base and 8 bases, with 13 bases remaining between them. CDR1 and CDR2 (germline): SGHRS, YFSETQ. This CDR3 is built from 14 residues. CDR3 sequence reads: CASSLMSSLDEQFF. CDR3 bases: TGCGCCAGCAGCTTGATGTCTAGCCTCGATGAGCAGTTCTTC.

The chain uses TRBV10-3 and TRBJ1-2, with a weak D call TRBD1 (5 bases). CDR1 and CDR2 (germline): ENHRY, SYGVKD. Trimming removed 6 bases at V and 2 bases at J, with 16 bases between. This CDR3 is 15 amino acids long. The CDR3 spells CAIRQDQGINYGYTF. The CDR3 region has the DNA TGTGCCATCAGACAGGATCAGGGTATAAACTATGGCTACACCTTC.

This clonotype has a single count. V gene TRBV9 combines with J gene TRBJ2-7; D unclear. The V gene's germline CDR1 is SGDLS and CDR2 YYNGEE. CDR3 size: 14 residues. The ends were cut back, 4 bases at V and 2 bases at J, with 13 bases in the middle. The CDR3 is CASSPPLAPYEQYF. DNA of the CDR3: TGTGCCAGCAGCCCGCCCTTGGCTCCCTACGAGCAGTACTTC.

This clonotype was picked up a small number of times. The V and J genes are TRBV6-5 and TRBJ2-3; TRBD2 aligns across 7 bases. The V segment lost 5 bases and the J segment 5 bases; nucleotides outside the gene matches: 7. The CDR3 sequence is 14 residues long. Per the germline V gene, CDR1 is MNHEY and CDR2 is SVGAGI. The CDR3 bases are TGTGCCAGCAGTGGGAGGGCCCGTAGAGATACGCAGTATTTT. It codes for CASSGRARRDTQYF.

This clonotype has ten or more counts. V is TRBV11-3 and J is TRBJ2-1; 16 nucleotides line up with TRBD2. The CDR3 spans 17 residues. Trimming removed 3 bases from V and 7 bases from J; junction bases left unmatched: 6. The germline V gene has CDR1 SGHNT and CDR2 YENEEA. The CDR3 sequence is CASSLGLAGGPGNEQFF. The CDR3 DNA is TGTGCCAGCAGCTTGGGACTAGCGGGAGGGCCGGGTAATGAGCAGTTCTTC. The full variable domain, in which reference TRBV11-3 and TRBJ2-1 provide the parts outside the CDR3, is EAGVVQSPRYKIIEKKQPVAFWCNPISGHNTLYWYLQNLGQGPELLIRYENEEAVDDSQLPKDRFSAERLKGVDSTLKIQPAELGDSAVYLCASSLGLAGGPGNEQFFGPGTRLTVL.

The CDR3 nucleotides are TGCAGTGCCCGGCAGGGTACCGGGGAGCTGTTTTTT. Translated, it gives CSARQGTGELFF. The chain is built from TRBV29-1 and TRBJ2-2; a weak D match, TRBD1 (5 bases). The germline V gene encodes CDR1 SQVTM and CDR2 ANQGSEA. This CDR3 is 12 amino acids long.

This clonotype was seen more than once but under ten times. The DNA is omitted, as the CDR3 cannot be located on it reliably, and the CDR3 follows TCRdb's listing. The chain uses TRBV20-1 and TRBJ2-7; TRBD1, the table's D call, lacks a check against the DNA. The CDR3 comprises 14 residues, both ends counted. Germline values: CDR1 DFQATT, CDR2 SNEGSKA (reference sequence). The CDR3 is CSARDLDKAYEQYF.

This clonotype occurred many times. The genes are TRBV20-1 and TRBJ2-7; a possible D gene is TRBD1 (5 bases). This CDR3 is 14 amino acids long. Germline V CDR1 and CDR2: DFQATT, SNEGSKA (reference sequence). V was trimmed by 5 bases and J by 0 bases, leaving 14 bases between them. The CDR3 is CSAGQLHRSYEQYF. The CDR3 nucleotides read TGCAGTGCTGGACAACTCCACCGCTCCTACGAGCAGTACTTC.

This clonotype was picked up a small number of times. This chain joins TRBV12-3 or TRBV12-4 and TRBJ1-1; 9 nucleotides agree with TRBD1. This CDR3 contains 16 residues. Unmatched junction bases numbered 7, after V lost 5 bases and J lost 0 bases. CDR3 protein: CASSQGQGLMNTEAFF. The CDR3 DNA sequence: TGTGCCAGCAGTCAAGGACAGGGGTTAATGAACACTGAAGCTTTCTTT.

As regards this clonotype: One end of the junction does not line up with germline, which may come from a read error. The chain uses TRBV7-7 and TRBJ2-2; the match to TRBD2 covers 7 bases. Germline CDR1 SSHAT, CDR2 FNYEAQ (reference sequence). The CDR3 length is 16 residues. CDR3: CASSPAASGEIGELFF. Here the CDR3 DNA reads TGTGCTAGCAGCCCGGCGGCTAGCGGAGAGATCGGGGAGCTGTTTTTT.

This chain joins TRBV27 and TRBJ2-3; TRBD1 matches at 7 bases. CDR1 and CDR2 (germline): MNHEY, SMNVEV (reference sequence). Trimming cost V 2 bases and J 8 bases; bases outside gene matches: 7. The CDR3 spans 14 residues. CDR3 in DNA: TGTGCCAGCAGTTTAAGGGGGCAAGGGGGTACGCAGTATTTT. Its protein product is CASSLRGQGGTQYF.

This clonotype showed up just a few times. The chain is built from TRBV6-5 and TRBJ2-5; 7 bases fit TRBD1. The CDR3 runs to 13 residues. CDR1 and CDR2 (germline): MNHEY, SVGAGI. Losses at the gene ends were 6 bases for V and 1 base for J; bases not matched to a gene: 2. The CDR3: CASRGTAQETQYF. For the CDR3, the DNA is TGTGCCAGCAGGGGGACAGCCCAAGAGACCCAGTACTTC.